This T cell receptor (beta chain) derives from a study of T cells after yellow fever vaccination. CDR1 and CDR2 (germline): SGHTA, FQGNSA. The ends were cut back, 6 bases at V and 4 bases at J, with 16 bases in the middle. The CDR3 runs to 14 residues. Findings of the study overall: The booster response re-showed most primary clones: approximately 95% CD4, around 85% CD8. Of the clonotypes, a small share occurred in both CD4 and CD8 compartments. On re-exposure, the response was weaker but peaked faster, at day 5 versus 15.

Universal primer sites and UMIs were introduced during 5'RACE template-switching synthesis of TCR cDNA. From the 5' RACE reads, TCRdb called clonotypes with MiXCR, one entry per CDR3 protein. The sample records roughly 500,000 distinct CDR3 sequences, roughly a fifth being singletons. This clonotype was seen only a few times. Its antigen is undetermined. Here the sequenced sample was PBMCs, taken 15 days after the yellow fever booster vaccination. The genes are TRBV7-2 and TRBJ2-7; tentative D call: TRBD1 (6 bases). This TCR was sampled from a man aged 25 to 45 who received the YFV17D yellow fever vaccine. The CDR3 region is CASRAQTGFYEQYF. As DNA, the CDR3 is TGTGCCAGCAGGGCTCAAACAGGGTTTTACGAGCAGTACTTC.